Listed below are T cell receptor beta chains from one sample, sequenced in a study of T cell changes during pregnancy in multiple sclerosis. The method was immunoSEQ multiplex PCR; TCRdb's version includes in-frame clones alone and lacks a portion of them. Counted here are just over 90,000 clones, 75% to 95% occurring once; the ten biggest clones make up around 1.8%. Sequences were derived from peripheral blood, sampled after pregnancy. The receptors here all came from a female donor in good health, enrolled as a control in a pregnancy study. Both conserved end residues are part of each CDR3. D genes are given only for firm matches. Only part of the rows carry a size: once, few, many, or a class if the clone is expanded.

j_gene,d_gene,v_gene,abundance,CDR3aa,CDR3nt
TRBJ2-7,TRBD1,TRBV19,.,CASIEEPGQGTCEQYF,TGTGCCAGTATCGAAGAACCGGGACAGGGAACGTGCGAGCAGTACTTC
TRBJ2-3,TRBD2,TRBV23-1,.,CASSHRLAGGPDTQYF,TGCGCCAGCAGTCACCGACTAGCGGGGGGGCCAGATACGCAGTATTTT
TRBJ2-5,TRBD2,TRBV11-2,.,CASSLVSRRGGWETQYF,TGTGCCAGCAGCCTAGTATCTAGGCGGGGGGGGTGGGAGACCCAGTACTTC
TRBJ1-2,.,TRBV27,.,CASSSGDYGYTF,TGTGCCAGCAGTTCAGGGGACTATGGCTACACCTTC
TRBJ2-1,TRBD2,TRBV7-9,.,CASSFESGGTYNEQFF,TGTGCCAGCAGCTTCGAAAGCGGGGGAACCTACAATGAGCAGTTCTTC
TRBJ1-2,.,TRBV7-9,few,CASSPGNYGYTF,TGTGCCAGCAGCCCAGGAAACTATGGCTACACCTTC
TRBJ2-7,.,TRBV7-6,.,CASSLVDYEQYF,TGTGCCAGCAGCTTAGTAGATTACGAGCAGTACTTC
TRBJ1-4,.,TRBV20-1,.,CSARASEKLFF,TGCAGTGCTAGGGCCAGTGAAAAACTGTTTTTT
TRBJ1-2,.,TRBV7-8,.,CANSPGGGGAGYTF,TGTGCCAACAGCCCCGGTGGGGGGGGCGCTGGCTACACCTTC
TRBJ2-5,.,TRBV10-3,.,CAISFEAGPGETQYF,TGTGCCATCAGTTTCGAGGCGGGGCCGGGAGAGACCCAGTACTTC
TRBJ1-2,.,TRBV19,.,CASSIGGGTSYGYTF,TGTGCCAGTAGTATAGGAGGGGGAACCTCCTATGGCTACACCTTC
TRBJ1-3,.,TRBV7-3,few,CASSPGAGAGNTIYF,TGTGCCAGCAGCCCAGGGGCGGGAGCTGGAAACACCATATATTTT
TRBJ2-2,TRBD1,TRBV7-9,.,CASSIRTGGVTGELFF,TGTGCCAGCAGCATCCGGACAGGGGGGGTCACCGGGGAGCTGTTTTTT
TRBJ1-2,.,TRBV5-1,.,CASSLAGVEGYTF,TGCGCCAGCAGCTTGGCCGGTGTCGAAGGCTACACCTTC
TRBJ1-4,TRBD1,TRBV7-9,.,CASSSGQGSEKLFF,TGTGCCAGCAGCAGTGGACAGGGTAGTGAAAAACTGTTTTTT
TRBJ1-2,.,TRBV30,.,CAWSVTGTYGYTF,TGTGCCTGGAGTGTAACAGGGACCTATGGCTACACCTTC
TRBJ1-6,.,TRBV5-5,.,CASSLVGSDNSPLHF,TGTGCCAGCAGCTTGGTAGGGAGCGATAATTCACCCCTCCACTTT